This T cell receptor (beta chain) was recorded in a study of neurological immune-mediated disorders. General study results and limits: Expanded clones shared no CDR3 amino acid sequences across subjects, suggesting private repertoires in all groups.

The table lists this clonotype with many counts. Its antigen is currently unknown. TCRdb reprocessed the 5' RACE reads via MiXCR and lists one record per CDR3 protein. The sample shows tens of thousands of distinct CDR3 sequences, 8% to 10% of them seen only once. Time point of the sample: longitudinal time-point 1 (baseline). Volunteers from a blood bank in Maryland, USA, constituted the healthy controls. The unsorted libraries were produced from 2 million PBMCs held at -80 C. Trimming at V came to 5 bases and at J to 1 base, leaving 5 bases not matched to a gene. The CDR3 has 15 residues. Per the germline V gene, CDR1 is SGHTA and CDR2 is FQGNSA.

This clonotype was obtained from a woman aged 40 to 55 in good health. Source material: PBMCs. The J gene is TRBJ1-1, the V gene TRBV7-2, with 9 bases that match TRBD1. DNA for the CDR3: TGTGCCAGCAGCCCCAGGGGACAGGGGAACACTGAAGCTTTCTTT. The encoded protein is CASSPRGQGNTEAFF. The full variable domain, with the rest looked up from reference TRBV7-2 and TRBJ1-1, is GAGVSQSPSNKVTEKGKDVELRCDPISGHTALYWYRQSLGQGLEFLIYFQGNSAPDKSGLPSDRFSAERTGGSVSTLTIQRTQQEDSAVYLCASSPRGQGNTEAFFGQGTRLTVV.